The 30 T cell receptor beta chains below all came from one sample that was sequenced in a study of T-cell reconstitution after alpha-beta-depleted transplantation in children. Unique molecular identifiers were built into the TCRbeta library. MiXCR was run by TCRdb on the PCR reads, yielding one entry per CDR3 protein. The table records about a million distinct CDR3 sequences, roughly 29% of them present only once. Sequenced material: PBMCs, mostly from graft donor cells, taken 360 days after TCRalphabeta/CD19-depleted stem cell transplant. The receptors shown here come from a boy younger than two who had a stem cell transplant for SCID, so the T cells may come from the graft donor.

The chain has TRBV27 and TRBJ1-1, with 7 positions matching TRBD1. Germline lookup yields CDR1 MNHEY and CDR2 SMNVEV (reference sequence). After removal of 5 bases from V and 5 bases from J, the junction contained 14 bases not matched to a gene. The CDR3 spans 16 residues. CDR3 sequence (DNA): TGTGCCAGCAGTGAGGTGACAGGGCTGAGGTCGACTGAAGCTTTCTTT. It codes for CASSEVTGLRSTEAFF.

The chain has TRBV20-1 and TRBJ2-1; 11 bases line up with TRBD2. Germline-derived CDR1 and CDR2 are DFQATT and SNEGSKA (reference sequence). CDR3 size: 15 residues. The trim removed 4 bases at V and 5 bases at J, leaving 7 bases unmatched. The CDR3 spells CSAISASGGHNEQFF. The CDR3 region has the DNA TGCAGTGCTATCTCGGCTAGCGGGGGGCACAATGAGCAGTTCTTC.

The chain employs TRBV12-3 or TRBV12-4 and TRBJ2-6; no clear D. V gave up 3 bases and J gave up 4 bases, with 10 bases separating them. The CDR3 runs 15 residues. The CDR3 is CASSLGQPGANVLTF. CDR3 sequence (DNA): TGTGCCAGCAGTTTGGGCCAGCCCGGGGCCAACGTCCTGACTTTC.

The chain employs TRBV12-5 and TRBJ1-2; possible D gene TRBD1, 6 bases. Germline lookup yields CDR1 LGHNT and CDR2 FRNRAP. V was pared by 4 bases and J by 2 bases, with 23 bases between. CDR3 length: 18 residues. The CDR3 coding sequence is TGTGCTAGTGGTTCGCCCGAACACCTACGGGGGCGCAACTATGGCTACACCTTC. Residues: CASGSPEHLRGRNYGYTF. The whole variable domain, filled in from reference TRBV12-5 and TRBJ1-2, reads DARVTQTPRHKVTEMGQEVTMRCQPILGHNTVFWYRQTMMQGLELLAYFRNRAPLDDSGMPKDRFSAEMPDATLATLKIQPSEPRDSAVYFCASGSPEHLRGRNYGYTFGSGTRLTVV.

This chain uses TRBV5-1 with TRBJ2-3; tentative D call: TRBD2 (6 bases). Germline V gene sequence: CDR1 SGHRS, CDR2 YFSETQ. Between the trimmed V and J ends, which lost 1 base and 3 bases, there was a span of 18 bases. The CDR3 length is 17 residues. Here the CDR3 DNA reads TGCGCCAGCAGCTTGTCGGGGAGGACTGTAGCTACAGATACGCAGTATTTT. This gives the protein CASSLSGRTVATDTQYF.

The chain uses TRBV2 and TRBJ2-1; TRBD2 might be the D (6 bases). The length of the CDR3 is 18 residues. Germline CDR1 SNHLY, CDR2 FYNNEI. CDR3 sequence: CTCSLGGVPHYSYNEQFF. The CDR3 DNA reads as TGTACCTGCAGTTTAGGCGGGGTTCCCCATTACTCCTACAATGAGCAGTTCTTC.

The rearrangement joins TRBV5-5 to TRBJ1-1; D might be TRBD1 (5 bases). The CDR3 is made up of 16 amino acids. The V gene's germline CDR1 is SGHKS and CDR2 YYEKEE (reference sequence). The germline V and J ends were trimmed by 4 bases and 1 base, with 17 bases remaining between them. CDR3 sequence: CASSPVEGFTNTEAFF. CDR3 bases: TGTGCCAGCAGCCCCGTGGAGGGGTTTACGAACACTGAAGCTTTCTTT.

This clonotype turned up a few times. The chain couples TRBV13 to TRBJ1-2, with no clear D. Germline CDR1 is PRHDT and CDR2 is FYEKMQ (reference sequence). Trimming stripped 5 bases from V and 1 base from J, with 5 bases between. The CDR3 totals 12 residues. CDR3 in amino acids: CASSPHNYGYTF. The CDR3 coding sequence is TGTGCCAGCAGCCCCCATAACTATGGCTACACCTTC.

This clonotype was counted only a few times. This rearrangement joins TRBV4-2 to TRBJ2-3; 15 bases align to TRBD2. V gave up 4 bases and J gave up 1 base; unmatched junction bases: 9. Germline CDR1 is LGHNA and CDR2 is YNFKEQ. The CDR3 totals 19 residues. This chain's CDR3 is CASSPGLAGGILGTDTQYF. Here the CDR3 DNA reads TGTGCCAGCAGCCCGGGACTAGCGGGGGGCATATTGGGCACAGATACGCAGTATTTT.

This clonotype was observed a few times. This rearrangement joins TRBV5-1 to TRBJ2-3; 10 bases map to TRBD2. The CDR3 consists of 17 residues. Germline values: CDR1 SGHRS, CDR2 YFSETQ. The ends lost 4 bases at V and 1 base at J; junction bases unmatched: 9. CDR3 in amino acids: CASSRNALAGGTDTQYF. The CDR3 nucleotides read TGCGCCAGCAGCCGAAATGCGCTAGCGGGGGGCACAGATACGCAGTATTTT.

This clonotype was detected only a few times. The chain employs TRBV29-1 and TRBJ2-5; D is undetermined. Germline CDR1 reads SQVTM; CDR2 reads ANQGSEA. V was pared by 1 base and J by 5 bases, with 14 bases between. The CDR3 spans 14 residues. The CDR3 DNA reads TGCAGCGTTGAAGGACGGATGCTCCAGGAGACCCAGTACTTC. This translates into CSVEGRMLQETQYF.

In this sample, this clonotype turned up many times. The chain combines TRBV10-3 with TRBJ2-3; 7 bases align to TRBD1. The V and J ends lost 3 bases and 1 base, in that order; junction bases with no gene match: 7. The CDR3 extends over 16 amino acids. Germline CDR1 and CDR2: ENHRY and SYGVKD. CDR3 region: CAISDPGTAGTDTQYF. The CDR3 DNA follows: TGTGCCATCAGTGATCCCGGGACAGCCGGCACAGATACGCAGTATTTT.

The chain employs TRBV10-3 and TRBJ2-5; TRBD2 aligns across 10 bases. This CDR3 has 12 amino acids. The germline V gene encodes CDR1 ENHRY and CDR2 SYGVKD. V shed 8 bases, J shed 3 bases, and the junction held 0 bases outside the gene matches. The CDR3 region is CAIGLAEETQYF. The DNA of the CDR3 is TGTGCCATCGGACTAGCGGAAGAGACCCAGTACTTC.

This clonotype showed up just a few times. This chain connects TRBV4-3 to TRBJ2-6; D may be TRBD1 (5 bases). The V gene lost 4 bases and the J gene lost 0 bases, with 16 bases spanning the gap. CDR3 length: 18 residues. Germline V gene lookup returns CDR1 LGHNA and CDR2 YSLEER. The CDR3: CASSPRRALNSGANVLTF. The CDR3, as DNA: TGCGCCAGCAGCCCCCGCAGGGCTCTTAACTCTGGGGCCAACGTCCTGACTTTC.

The chain is built from TRBV30 and TRBJ1-1, with D perhaps TRBD1 (5 bases). In germline, CDR1 is GTSNPN, CDR2 SVGIG (reference sequence). The CDR3 covers 14 residues. V shed 3 bases and J shed 0 bases, with 11 bases lying between them. The CDR3, as DNA: TGTGCCTGGAGCCCGGGGACGGTGAACACTGAAGCTTTCTTT. As protein: CAWSPGTVNTEAFF.

The J gene is TRBJ2-3, the V gene TRBV24-1, with D unclear. The length of the CDR3 is 13 residues. Germline V gene lookup returns CDR1 KGHDR and CDR2 SFDVKD. The ends were cut back, 7 bases at V and 1 base at J, with 8 bases in the middle. CDR3 loop: CATSHSRTDTQYF. In DNA form, the CDR3 reads TGTGCCACCAGCCATAGCCGCACAGATACGCAGTATTTT.

This clonotype was seen just once. The CDR3 DNA sequence: TGTGCCAGCTCACCATTGGGACAGGGGGACATTCAGTACTTC. Protein: CASSPLGQGDIQYF. This rearrangement joins TRBV18 to TRBJ2-4, with 11 bases fitting TRBD1. With V trimmed by 2 bases and J by 8 bases, 2 bases remained unmatched. The CDR3 spans 14 residues. From germline, CDR1 is KGHSH and CDR2 LQKENI.

This clonotype was picked up a small number of times. The chain uses TRBV20-1 and TRBJ2-1, with D uncertain. The V and J ends lost 0 bases and 7 bases respectively, with 13 bases between them. CDR1 is DFQATT and CDR2 is SNEGSKA in the germline V gene (reference sequence). CDR3 length equals 14 residues. CDR3 bases: TGCAGTGCTAGAGATTTAGAGGCCGGAAATGAGCAGTTCTTC. It yields the protein CSARDLEAGNEQFF.

This chain links TRBV11-2 with TRBJ2-3; 8 bases align to TRBD1. CDR1 and CDR2 from the germline V gene are SGHAT and FQNNGV. J was trimmed by 0 bases and V by 5 bases; bases with no gene match: 10. There are 17 residues in the CDR3. In DNA form, the CDR3 reads TGTGCCAGCAGCCCCACAGGGGGAGAGGTGAGCACAGATACGCAGTATTTT. Translation gives CASSPTGGEVSTDTQYF.

The CDR3, as DNA: TGTGCCAGCAGCGATCCCTCCGGGTCCCACACTGAAGCTTTCTTT. Its translation: CASSDPSGSHTEAFF. The genes are TRBV12-3 or TRBV12-4 and TRBJ1-1; no firm D call. CDR3 length equals 15 residues. The germline V and J ends were trimmed by 6 bases and 3 bases, with 17 bases remaining between them.

This clonotype was picked up a small number of times. This rearrangement joins TRBV20-1 to TRBJ1-5; D gene uncertain. V lost 5 bases and J lost 8, with 10 bases in between. CDR3 size: 11 residues. CDR1 DFQATT and CDR2 SNEGSKA come from the germline V gene (reference sequence). The CDR3 sequence: CSAGSPEPQHF. In DNA, the CDR3 is TGCAGTGCTGGGTCTCCTGAGCCCCAGCATTTT.

This clonotype was counted only a few times. This chain links TRBV5-1 with TRBJ2-1; TRBD2 agrees at 11 bases. CDR1 SGHRS and CDR2 YFSETQ come from the germline V gene. J lost 7 bases, V lost 5 bases, and 8 bases had no gene match. This CDR3 has 15 amino acids. CDR3 region: CASRALAGGQNEQFF. CDR3 DNA: TGCGCCAGCAGGGCCTTAGCGGGGGGGCAGAATGAGCAGTTCTTC.

This chain joins TRBV5-1 and TRBJ1-2; D is perhaps TRBD1 (5 bases). This CDR3 is 15 amino acids long. Germline-derived CDR1 and CDR2 are SGHRS and YFSETQ. The V and J ends lost 7 bases and 1 base respectively, with 17 bases between them. In DNA, the CDR3 is TGCGCCAGCTTTCCATATCCTGACAGTAACTATGGCTACACCTTC. Translated, it gives CASFPYPDSNYGYTF.

This rearrangement joins TRBV3-1 to TRBJ2-7, with 8 bases aligning to TRBD2. The CDR3 runs 17 residues. CDR1 LGHDT and CDR2 YNNKEL come from the germline V gene (reference sequence). The V gene end was trimmed by 0 bases and the J gene end by 7 bases; junction bases not matched to a gene: 14. CDR3 amino acids: CASSQDFAVGGGQEQYF. The CDR3 region has the DNA TGTGCCAGCAGCCAAGATTTCGCCGTGGGCGGGGGGCAAGAGCAGTACTTC.

This chain links TRBV10-3 with TRBJ2-5, with a weak D call TRBD1 (7 bases). Germline values: CDR1 ENHRY, CDR2 SYGVKD. The CDR3 is 14 residues long. Trimming stripped 6 bases from V and 3 bases from J, with 14 bases between. CDR3 DNA: TGTGCCATCAGCCCAGGGGGGAGTAAAGAGACCCAGTACTTC. Protein sequence: CAISPGGSKETQYF.

This clonotype has a count of ten or more. The chain couples TRBV12-3 or TRBV12-4 to TRBJ1-1; TRBD1 is a possible D gene (6 bases). The CDR3 consists of 13 residues. V was clipped by 5 bases and J by 3 bases, with 10 bases between them. This CDR3 reads CASSLRQDTEAFF. The CDR3 nucleotides read TGTGCCAGCAGTCTCCGACAGGACACTGAAGCTTTCTTT.

The V gene is TRBV24-1, the J gene TRBJ2-1; TRBD1 matches at 7 bases. The V gene's germline CDR1 is KGHDR and CDR2 SFDVKD. This CDR3 is 13 amino acids long. Trimming at V came to 3 bases and at J to 10 bases, leaving 5 bases not matched to a gene. The DNA for the CDR3 is TGTGCCACCAGTGATCGGCCACAGGGGGAGCAGTTCTTC. Its protein is CATSDRPQGEQFF.

The chain joins TRBV12-3 or TRBV12-4 to TRBJ1-1; maybe TRBD1 (5 bases). The CDR3 loop spans 14 amino acids. V was clipped by 2 bases and J by 0 bases, with 7 bases between them. The CDR3: CASSLNRMNTEAFF. The CDR3 DNA follows: TGTGCCAGCAGTTTAAACAGGATGAACACTGAAGCTTTCTTT.

The CDR3 coding sequence is TGTGCCAGCAGCCGCCTAGGACCGAACACTGAAGCTTTCTTT. This sequence encodes CASSRLGPNTEAFF. The genes are TRBV12-3 or TRBV12-4 and TRBJ1-1; D is unclear. The V and J ends lost 6 bases and 1 base respectively, with 12 bases between them. The CDR3 has 14 amino acids.

The CDR3 loop is CASSRSRSSTGPRVSGEQFF. DNA for the CDR3: TGCGCCAGCAGCCGCAGTAGGAGTAGTACGGGACCGAGGGTGTCCGGGGAGCAGTTCTTC. This chain links TRBV4-1 with TRBJ2-1; TRBD1 or TRBD2 may be the D gene (5 bases each). CDR3 length: 20 residues. The germline V gene encodes CDR1 MGHRA and CDR2 YSYEKL. With 4 bases removed from V and 10 bases from J, the gap between germline ends came to 35 bases.